This TCR beta chain was profiled in a study of blood T cell repertoires in COVID-19. Study-wide context: Samples of COVID-19 (acute and convalescent) were obtained from the United States, Italy and Spain. PBMCs, B-cell-depleted T cells, or T cells were the source of the cDNA or gDNA that made up the material.

In the study's own analysis: Scientists estimated how many nucleated cells there were by amplifying reference gene primers. Clones were sequenced by immunoSEQ multiplex PCR, and TCRdb holds only the in-frame ones, with some missing. V and J calls and clone size follow that table, whereas D and trimming were derived from the DNA. The repertoire consists of roughly 270,000 clones, with approximately 88% occurring once and the leading ten covering 9.4%. Trimming removed 3 bases at V and 0 bases at J, with 20 bases between. This CDR3 spans 18 amino acids. Germline loops: CDR1 SGDLS, CDR2 YYNGEE. This TCR came from a man aged 18 to 35 with active or convalescent COVID-19. Material for sequencing was peripheral blood. The chain recombines TRBV9 with TRBJ2-3; weak D call: TRBD1 (6 bases). CDR3 bases: TGTGCCAGCAGCGATAGATTAAACCGGGACACCAGCACAGATACGCAGTATTTT. Translating gives CASSDRLNRDTSTDTQYF.